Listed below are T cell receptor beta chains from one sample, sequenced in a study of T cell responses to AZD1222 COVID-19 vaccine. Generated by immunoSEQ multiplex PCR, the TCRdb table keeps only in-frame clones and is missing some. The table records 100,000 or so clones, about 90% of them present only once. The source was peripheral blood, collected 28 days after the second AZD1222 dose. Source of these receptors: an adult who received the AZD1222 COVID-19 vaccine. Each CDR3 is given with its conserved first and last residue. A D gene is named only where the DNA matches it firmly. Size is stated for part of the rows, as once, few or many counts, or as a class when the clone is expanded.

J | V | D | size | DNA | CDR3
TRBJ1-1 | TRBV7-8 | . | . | TGTGCCAGCAGCTCGAAGAGGAGGACTGAAGCTTTCTTT | CASSSKRRTEAFF
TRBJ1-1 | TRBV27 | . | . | TGTGCCAGCGGTCGGCTGAACACTGAAGCTTTCTTT | CASGRLNTEAFF
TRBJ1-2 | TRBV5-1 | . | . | TGCGCCAGCAGCGCTTCATCCGCGGGCTATGGCTACACCTTC | CASSASSAGYGYTF
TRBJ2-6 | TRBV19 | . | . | TGTGCCAGTAGTATCGACTCTGGGGCCAACGTCCTGACTTTC | CASSIDSGANVLTF
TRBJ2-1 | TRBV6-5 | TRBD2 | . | TGTGCCAGCAGTATAGGGACTAGCGTATACAATGAGCAGTTCTTC | CASSIGTSVYNEQFF
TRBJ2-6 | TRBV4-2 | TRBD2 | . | TGTGCCAGCAGCCAATCGAGCGGGGGCTCTGGGGCCAACGTCCTGACTTTC | CASSQSSGGSGANVLTF
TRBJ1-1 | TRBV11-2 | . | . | TGTGCCAGCAGCTTAGAAGGCAGGGTGAACACTGAAGCTTTCTTT | CASSLEGRVNTEAFF
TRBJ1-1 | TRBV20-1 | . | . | TGCAGTGCTAGCCTCCGGGGTGGGGCTTTCTTT | CSASLRGGAFF
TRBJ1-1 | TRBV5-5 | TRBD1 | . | TGTGCCAGCAGCAGGCTTGGGACAGGTAGTGTGAACACTGAAGCTTTCTTT | CASSRLGTGSVNTEAFF
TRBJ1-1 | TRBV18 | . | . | TGTGCCAGCTCACACATACCGGACAGCCTGAACACTGAAGCTTTCTTT | CASSHIPDSLNTEAFF
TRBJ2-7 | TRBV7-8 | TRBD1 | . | TGTGCCAGCAGCGCGACAGGGGGCCTTCTGGTCGAGCAGTACTTC | CASSATGGLLVEQYF
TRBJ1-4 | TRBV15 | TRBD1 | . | TGTGCCACCAGCATTGGACAGGGTAATGAAAAACTGTTTTTT | CATSIGQGNEKLFF
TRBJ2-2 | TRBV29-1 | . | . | TGCAGCGTTACGCCGGGAGCACTGAGCGGGGAGCTGTTTTTT | CSVTPGALSGELFF
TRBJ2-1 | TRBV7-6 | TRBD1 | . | TGTGCCAGCAGCTTAGCCGGGACAGAATACAATGAGCAGTTCTTC | CASSLAGTEYNEQFF
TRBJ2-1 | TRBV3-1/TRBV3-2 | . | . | TGTGCCAGCAGCCTAGACAGAGACAATGAGCAGTTCTTC | CASSLDRDNEQFF
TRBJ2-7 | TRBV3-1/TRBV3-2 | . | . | TGTGCCAGCAGCCAACTCTTTAGCTCCTACGAGCAGTACTTC | CASSQLFSSYEQYF
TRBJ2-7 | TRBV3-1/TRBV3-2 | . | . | TGTGCCAGCAGCCAAGTACGATACGAGCAGTACTTC | CASSQVRYEQYF
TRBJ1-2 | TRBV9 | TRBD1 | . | TGTGCCAGCTTCGGACAGGGGGAAAGCTATGGCTACACCTTC | CASFGQGESYGYTF
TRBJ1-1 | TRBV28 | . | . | TGTGCCAGCAGTTTTTACGGGCTCCTGAACACTGAAGCTTTCTTT | CASSFYGLLNTEAFF
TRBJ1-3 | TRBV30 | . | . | TGTGCCTGGAGTGTTTCGGGAGGAGGAAACACCATATATTTT | CAWSVSGGGNTIYF
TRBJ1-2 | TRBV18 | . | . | TGTGCCAGCTCGATTACACCCCAGGACAGTTACACCTTC | CASSITPQDSYTF
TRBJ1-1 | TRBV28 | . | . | TGTGCCAGCAATTTTGGGTTCACAGGGTTAACTGAAGCTTTCTTT | CASNFGFTGLTEAFF
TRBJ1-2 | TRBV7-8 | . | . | TGTGCCAGCAGCCCTGGACAGCTGTATGGCTACACCTTC | CASSPGQLYGYTF
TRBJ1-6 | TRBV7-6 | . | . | TGTGCCAGCAGCCGCAAGGGGTATAATTCACCCCTCCACTTT | CASSRKGYNSPLHF
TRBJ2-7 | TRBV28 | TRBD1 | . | TGTGCCAGCAGTGCCCCTCCGTGGGACAGGGCCCAGGAGCAGTACTTC | CASSAPPWDRAQEQYF
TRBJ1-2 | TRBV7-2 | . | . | TGTGCCAGCAGCTCAACAGTATCTAACTATGGCTACACCTTC | CASSSTVSNYGYTF
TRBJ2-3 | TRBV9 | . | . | TGTGCCAGCAGCGGTAGGGTAGGGACAGATACGCAGTATTTT | CASSGRVGTDTQYF
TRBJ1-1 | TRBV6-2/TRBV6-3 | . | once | TGTGCCAGCAGTTCTCTACATGGGACGTTTTGGTATGAAGCTTTCTTT | CASSSLHGTFWYEAFF
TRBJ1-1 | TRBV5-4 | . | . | TGTGCCAGCAGCCCCCAACCATGGAACACTGAAGCTTTCTTT | CASSPQPWNTEAFF
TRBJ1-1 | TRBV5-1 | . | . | TGCGCCAGCAGCTTGGCGCGGACAAAGGCTGAAGCTTTCTTT | CASSLARTKAEAFF
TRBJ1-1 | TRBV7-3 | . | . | TGTGCCAGCAGCTTAAAGGGCAGGACAGAGGGCACTGAAGCTTTCTTT | CASSLKGRTEGTEAFF
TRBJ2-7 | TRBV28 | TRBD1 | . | TGTGCCAGCAGTTCTCGTAACAGGGGAAGGCCTTACGAGCAGTACTTC | CASSSRNRGRPYEQYF
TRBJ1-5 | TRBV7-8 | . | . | TGTGCCAGCAGCCGTTCGGGGGGCTTGAATGGCAATCAGCCCCAGCATTTT | CASSRSGGLNGNQPQHF
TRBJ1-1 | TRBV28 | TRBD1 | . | TGTGCCAGCAGTTTATTGGGAGGGGGCAAGGACACTGAAGCTTTCTTT | CASSLLGGGKDTEAFF
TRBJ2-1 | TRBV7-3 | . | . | TGTGCCAGCAGCTTAACGGAATCTAGCTCGCTACAGTTCTTC | CASSLTESSSLQFF
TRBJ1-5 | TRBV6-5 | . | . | TGTGCCAGCAGTAGAGGGGGGAATCAGCCCCAGCATTTT | CASSRGGNQPQHF
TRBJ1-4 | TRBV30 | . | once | TGTGCCTGGAGTGTACAGGGCGTGAAAGAAAAACTGTTTTTT | CAWSVQGVKEKLFF
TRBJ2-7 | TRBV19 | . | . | TGTGCCAGTAGTCCTGAAACTGCGTCCTACGAGCAGTACTTC | CASSPETASYEQYF
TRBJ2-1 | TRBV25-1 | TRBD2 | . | TGTGCCAGCAGCAGAGTAGCGGGAGGTAACAATGAGCAGTTCTTC | CASSRVAGGNNEQFF
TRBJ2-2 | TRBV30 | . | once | TGTGCCTGGCAGGAATTAGATTGGGGCACCGGGGAGCTGTTTTTT | CAWQELDWGTGELFF
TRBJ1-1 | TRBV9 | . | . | TGTGCCAGCAGCGTAGATGGGGGCTATCCAGATAACACTGAAGCTTTCTTT | CASSVDGGYPDNTEAFF
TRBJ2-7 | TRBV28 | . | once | TGTGCCAGCATCCCGGGGGGGACAGGAAGATACGAGCAGTACTTC | CASIPGGTGRYEQYF
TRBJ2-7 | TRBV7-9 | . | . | TGTGCCAGCAGCTTAGCCCCCTACGAGCAGTACTTC | CASSLAPYEQYF
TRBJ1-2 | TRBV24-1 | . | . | TGTGCCACCAGTGATCCAACGACAGGTGCTTTTTATGGCTACACCTTC | CATSDPTTGAFYGYTF
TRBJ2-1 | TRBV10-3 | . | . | TGTGCCATCAGTGAGTCGGCTTCAGGGGGCGGGAGCAATGAGCAGTTCTTC | CAISESASGGGSNEQFF
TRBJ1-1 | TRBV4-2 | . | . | TGTGCCAGCAGCCAAGATCTGGGAGAGAACACTGAAGCTTTCTTT | CASSQDLGENTEAFF
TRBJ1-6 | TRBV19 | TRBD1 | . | TGTGCCAGTAAGAAAGACAGGGTTTCGGAAGGTTCACCCCTCCACTTT | CASKKDRVSEGSPLHF
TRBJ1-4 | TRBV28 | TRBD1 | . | TGTGCCAGCAGTCCGGGACAGATTAATGAAAAACTGTTTTTT | CASSPGQINEKLFF
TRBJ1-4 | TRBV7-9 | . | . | TGTGCCAGCAGCCCCACCGGCAGGAATGAAAAACTGTTTTTT | CASSPTGRNEKLFF
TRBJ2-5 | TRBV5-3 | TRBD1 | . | TGTGCCAGAAGCTTGGAGAGCCGGGACAGTCAAGAGACCCAGTACTTC | CARSLESRDSQETQYF
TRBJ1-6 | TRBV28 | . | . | TGTGCCAGCAGCGCGGGAGCTTCACCCCTCCACTTT | CASSAGASPLHF